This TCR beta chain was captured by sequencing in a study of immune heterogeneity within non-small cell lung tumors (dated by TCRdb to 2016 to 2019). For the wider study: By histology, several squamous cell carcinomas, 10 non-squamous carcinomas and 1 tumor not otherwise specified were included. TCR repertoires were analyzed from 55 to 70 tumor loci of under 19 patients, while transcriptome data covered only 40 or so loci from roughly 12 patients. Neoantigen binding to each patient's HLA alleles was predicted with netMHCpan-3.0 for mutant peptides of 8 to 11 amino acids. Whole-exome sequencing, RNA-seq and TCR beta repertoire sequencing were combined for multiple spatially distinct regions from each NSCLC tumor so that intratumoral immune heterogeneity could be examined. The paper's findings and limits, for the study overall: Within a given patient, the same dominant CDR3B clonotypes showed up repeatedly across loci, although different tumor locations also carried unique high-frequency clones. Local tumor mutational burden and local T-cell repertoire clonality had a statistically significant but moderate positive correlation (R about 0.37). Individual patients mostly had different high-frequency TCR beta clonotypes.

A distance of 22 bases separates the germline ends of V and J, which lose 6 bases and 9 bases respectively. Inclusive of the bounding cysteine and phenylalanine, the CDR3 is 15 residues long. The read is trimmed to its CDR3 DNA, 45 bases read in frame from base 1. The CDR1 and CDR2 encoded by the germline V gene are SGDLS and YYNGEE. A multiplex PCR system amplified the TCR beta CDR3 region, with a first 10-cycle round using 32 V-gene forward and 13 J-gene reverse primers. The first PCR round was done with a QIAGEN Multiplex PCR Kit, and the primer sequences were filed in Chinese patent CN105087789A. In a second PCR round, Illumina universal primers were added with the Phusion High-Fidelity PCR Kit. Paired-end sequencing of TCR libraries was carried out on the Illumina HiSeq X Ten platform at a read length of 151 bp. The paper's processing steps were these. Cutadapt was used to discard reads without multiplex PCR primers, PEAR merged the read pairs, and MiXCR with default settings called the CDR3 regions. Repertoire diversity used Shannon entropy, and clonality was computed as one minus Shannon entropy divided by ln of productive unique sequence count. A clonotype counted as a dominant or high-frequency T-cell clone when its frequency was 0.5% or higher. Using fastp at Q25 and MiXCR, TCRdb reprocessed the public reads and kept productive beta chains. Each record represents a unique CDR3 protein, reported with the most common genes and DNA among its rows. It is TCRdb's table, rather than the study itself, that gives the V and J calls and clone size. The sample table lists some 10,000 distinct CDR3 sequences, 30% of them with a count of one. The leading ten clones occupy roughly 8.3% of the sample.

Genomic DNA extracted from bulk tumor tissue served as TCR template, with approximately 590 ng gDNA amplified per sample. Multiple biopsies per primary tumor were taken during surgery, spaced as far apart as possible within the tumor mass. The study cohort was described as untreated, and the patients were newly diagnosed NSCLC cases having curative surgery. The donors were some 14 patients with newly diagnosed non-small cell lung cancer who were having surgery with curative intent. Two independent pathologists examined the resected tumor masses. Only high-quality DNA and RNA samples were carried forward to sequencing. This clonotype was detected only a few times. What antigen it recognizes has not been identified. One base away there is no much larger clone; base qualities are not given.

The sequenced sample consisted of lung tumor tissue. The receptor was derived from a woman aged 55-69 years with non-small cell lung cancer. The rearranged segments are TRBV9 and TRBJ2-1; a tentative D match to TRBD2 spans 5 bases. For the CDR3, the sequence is CASTSSAVTWGEQFF. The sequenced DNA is TGTGCCAGCACCTCCTCAGCGGTTACGTGGGGTGAGCAGTTCTTC. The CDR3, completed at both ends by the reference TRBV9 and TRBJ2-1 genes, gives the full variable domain DSGVTQTPKHLITATGQRVTLRCSPRSGDLSVYWYQQSLDQGLQFLIQYYNGEERAKGNILERFSAQQFPDLHSELNLSSLELGDSALYFCASTSSAVTWGEQFFGPGTRLTVL.